This T cell receptor (beta chain) was identified in a study of cytomegalovirus exposure and HLA in healthy donors (dated by TCRdb to between 2016 and 2019). Regarding the study in general: In an earlier analysis of approximately 640 of the donors, approximately 300 Gb of sequence data and some 120 million unique TCR beta sequences from about 179 million T cells were reported. About 310 gigabases of sequencing data and tens of millions of unique TCR sequences were included in an early release covering several hundred HLA-typed donors. Among the roughly 400 genotyped donors, under 90% belonged to the genetic ancestry cluster associated with self-reported Caucasian donors. The study was designed to test whether signatures of past pathogen exposure could be identified by cataloging public T cell receptors. The T cell repertoires of some 700 subjects were profiled by immunosequencing and related to cytomegalovirus serostatus. Along with the roughly 670-subject first cohort, a separate validation cohort of more than 90 different subjects was used. To predict cytomegalovirus infection status, the study combined high-throughput TCR immunosequencing, statistical association of individual TCRs with disease status, and machine learning. A later analysis re-examined previously published TCR beta repertoires from several hundred donors and added high-resolution HLA genotyping to investigate patterns of TCR occurrence. In the later analysis, no new phenotypic data were used to find candidate immune exposures; instead, reliance was placed on TCR beta sequences and their occurrence across donors. An earlier analysis of around 540 of the donors applied high-throughput TCR beta sequencing to assess whether each TCR beta V gene segment acted as functional or pseudogenic. Donor age, sex, ethnicity and CMV serostatus were compiled alongside the repertoire data. A later genetic analysis used genome-wide SNP genotypes for about 60% of the roughly 700 donors, treating that subset as a discovery cohort. All discovery cohort repertoires had been generated using a single sequencing platform. HLA typing included class I and class II loci at four-digit resolution. Typing coverage differed by locus: A, B, C, DRB1 and DQB1 were typed in about 620-640 donors, DQA1 in roughly 510, DPA1 in around 580, and DPB1 in 450 to 490. Several DR-DQ haplotypes were treated as single units for association and clustering because of strong linkage in the cohort. Among around 400 genotyped donors of the cohort, an average of around 250,000 unique TCR beta nucleotide sequences was sequenced per donor, of which 15% to 20% were non-productive.

Beyond this particular receptor, the publication reports: In a later genetic analysis, a missense DCLRE1C variant was associated with V-gene and J-gene trimming of TCR beta chains, and the association was replicated in an independent cohort. The earlier analysis of 587 of the donors excluded some 15 rarely observed V segments, including chromosome 9 orphons, because counts were too low. In an earlier analysis of around 500 of the donors, most TCR beta V segments appeared in productive rearrangements about 87% or about 30% of the time, broadly matching IMGT annotations. A further reported finding was that TCR beta sequences accurately predicted the HLA-A and HLA-B alleles for most subjects in the first cohort. Because some donors lacked HLA typing at each locus, the association tests relied only on the typed subset. According to the authors, the approach could potentially be generalized to other disease states and immunological phenotypes. The presence/absence analyses assumed that sequencing depth was roughly uniform across donors, and that assumption may not be true. Assigning TCR associations to individual alleles was difficult when HLA alleles, especially DR and DQ, strongly co-occurred. In a later analysis, several top co-occurrence clusters were reported to appear linked to parvovirus B19, influenza, CMV and Epstein-Barr virus. Three of the identified cytomegalovirus-associated TCR beta chains were confirmed in vitro to be specific for cytomegalovirus antigens. In a later analysis, TCR association rates were found to vary across HLA loci, with the most associated TCRs seen for DRB1 alleles and the fewest for HLA-C alleles. Cytomegalovirus status was reported to be diagnosed by the classifier with high specificity and sensitivity in both the original and validation cohorts. According to a later analysis, most CMV-associated TCR beta chains appeared to be HLA-restricted, and the HLA associations seemed to be driven largely by CMV exposure. Correlated functional status among segregating V segments might be attributable to linkage disequilibrium, but an unknown experimental factor could not be ruled out. Only TCR beta chains were sequenced in this cohort, and the absence of alpha or paired-chain data limited detectable features. A later analysis associated about 17,000 TCR beta sequences with specific HLA alleles at a false discovery rate of 0.05. For the cohort, immune exposure information was limited to CMV serostatus. Across donors, most TCR sequences were observed very rarely, whereas some public TCRs were present in many individuals. Compared with the roughly 700-donor mean, donors in an Asian-associated ancestry cluster had fewer N-insertions in productive TCRs, according to a later genetic analysis. In the study, some 160 TCR beta chains were listed as associated with cytomegalovirus. Because the 87-base-pair reads could not distinguish some IMGT-functional V segments, including TRBV6-2 and TRBV6-3, those segments were excluded. A later analysis found that HLA-associated TCR beta chains were more clonally expanded and had lower generation probabilities than equally common non-associated chains. A cluster of highly shared sequence variants was judged likely to be a technical artifact of the sequencing pipeline.

The CDR3, cysteine through phenylalanine, is 13 amino acids long. This entry keeps only the CDR3 DNA: 39 bases, framed from base 1. V is cut by 1 base and J by 7 bases, and the space between the germline ends is 11 bases. CDR1 is given as MDHEN and CDR2 as SYDVKM, both from the germline V gene. With regard to this clone: Its antigen target is currently unknown. No base quality information exists; no much larger clone differs at one position.

In total, roughly 670 healthy bone marrow donors made up the cohort. Cohort members were all nominally healthy when sampled, although unrecorded immune exposures were likely present. The donor tested CMV seronegative, placing the donor among the 350 or so seronegative members of the cohort. Each donor provided a peripheral blood sample, and peripheral blood mononuclear cells were used for TCR beta sequencing. Genomic DNA extraction from the blood cell samples was performed with the Qiagen DNeasy Blood Extraction Kit. Library method: the immunoSEQ multiplex PCR assay. The multiplex PCR relied on a mix of 60 forward primers for TCR Vbeta segments and 13 reverse primers for TCR Jbeta segments. Amplification of the CDR3 region of rearranged TCR beta genes was performed with a multiplex PCR assay on genomic DNA. The amplified TCR beta libraries were sequenced on the Illumina HiSeq System as 87-base-pair reads. Regarding the original processing steps: A later analysis tallied about 77 million unique TCR beta chains across the 700 or so repertoires, and approximately 9.9 million of those chains were shared by two or more donors. A nearest-neighbor algorithm error-corrected the raw reads and collapsed the reads into unique sequences, merging closely related sequences to remove PCR and sequencing errors. V, D and J gene segments were assigned by aligning CDR3 sequences to IMGT reference sequences. Each retained sequence needed at least a six-nucleotide match to both a V gene segment and a J gene segment. A rearrangement counted as productive if the CDR3 had no stop codons and remained in frame with V and J, and every other rearrangement counted as non-productive. Following IMGT convention, CDR3 was defined as the stretch from the second conserved V-encoded cysteine up to the conserved J-encoded phenylalanine. The earlier analysis of around 640 of the donors excluded sequences that lacked an unambiguous match to a single V gene segment. An earlier analysis of about 600 of the donors called V segments functional above 56.7% productive rearrangements and segregating when the between-donor standard deviation exceeded 5%. To diagnose cytomegalovirus status from the catalog of TCR beta chain sequences, a statistical classification framework was built. In a later analysis, V and J genes were assigned by comparing TCR nucleotide sequences against IMGT/GENE-DB human TR gene sequences. The TCRdist pipeline was used in a later analysis to assign CDR3 sequences and most-parsimonious VDJ recombination scenarios. A later analysis defined each TCR beta chain by its CDR3 amino acid sequence plus V-gene family, and excluded reads lacking a unique V-gene family. In a later analysis, approximately 640 highly shared, low-generation-probability nucleotide sequences were removed to address suspected cross-contamination and a sequencing artifact. In a later analysis, a clonal expansion index was calculated for each public chain from normalized within-repertoire ranks of inferred template counts. In a later analysis, generation probabilities were computed using a VDJ recombination model fitted to out-of-frame rearrangements, and the results were checked against IGoR. In a later analysis, TCR-TCR, TCR-HLA and TCR-CMV co-occurrence was scored with hypergeometric tests, and a repertoire-size bias correction was applied to TCR pairs. A later analysis estimated false discovery rates by permuting HLA or CMV assignments 20 times. A later analysis grouped co-occurring TCRs with DBSCAN, adding TCRdist sequence similarity when clustering within HLA-allele-positive subsets. Repertoires with fewer than 30,000 or more than 120,000 public chains were left out of co-occurrence clustering, as were five repertoires with anomalous nucleotide sharing. Sourced from immuneACCESS, this table was stored by TCRdb with only in-frame sequences that have V and J called. A share of the clones is absent; for the studies checked, an unresolved V gene accounts for under half, and the remainder has no known explanation. That table gives V, J and clone size, and the DNA gave D and trimming. The sample has 110,000 to 150,000 clones on record, 80% to 85% of them singletons. The ten largest account for 2% to 2.5% of the sample.

Sequenced input: PBMCs. The clonotype comes from a boy aged 2-15 years in good health and CMV-seronegative. Recombination connected TRBV28 to TRBJ2-7, with TRBD2 tentatively as D gene (5 bases match). The CDR3 region has the sequence CASSLYRRGEQYF. In nucleotides, the sequence is TGTGCCAGCAGTTTATATCGCCGGGGAGAGCAGTACTTC.